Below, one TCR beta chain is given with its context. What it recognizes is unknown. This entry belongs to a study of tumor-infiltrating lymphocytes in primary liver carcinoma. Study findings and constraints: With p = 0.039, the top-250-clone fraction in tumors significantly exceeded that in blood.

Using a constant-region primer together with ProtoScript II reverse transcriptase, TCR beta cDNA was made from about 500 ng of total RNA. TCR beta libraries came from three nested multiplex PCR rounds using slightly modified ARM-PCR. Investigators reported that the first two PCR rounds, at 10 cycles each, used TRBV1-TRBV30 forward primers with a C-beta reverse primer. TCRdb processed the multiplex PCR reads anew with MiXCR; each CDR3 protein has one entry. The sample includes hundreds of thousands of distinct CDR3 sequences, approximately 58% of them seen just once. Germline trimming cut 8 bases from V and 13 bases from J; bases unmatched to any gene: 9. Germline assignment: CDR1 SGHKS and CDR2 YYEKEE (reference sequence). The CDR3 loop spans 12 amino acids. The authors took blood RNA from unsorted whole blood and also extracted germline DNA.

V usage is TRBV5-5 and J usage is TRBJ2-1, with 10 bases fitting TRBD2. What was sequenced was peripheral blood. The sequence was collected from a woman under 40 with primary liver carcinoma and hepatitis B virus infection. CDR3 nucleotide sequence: TGTGCCAGTTTAGCGCTAGCGGGGGACCAGTTCTTC. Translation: CASLALAGDQFF.